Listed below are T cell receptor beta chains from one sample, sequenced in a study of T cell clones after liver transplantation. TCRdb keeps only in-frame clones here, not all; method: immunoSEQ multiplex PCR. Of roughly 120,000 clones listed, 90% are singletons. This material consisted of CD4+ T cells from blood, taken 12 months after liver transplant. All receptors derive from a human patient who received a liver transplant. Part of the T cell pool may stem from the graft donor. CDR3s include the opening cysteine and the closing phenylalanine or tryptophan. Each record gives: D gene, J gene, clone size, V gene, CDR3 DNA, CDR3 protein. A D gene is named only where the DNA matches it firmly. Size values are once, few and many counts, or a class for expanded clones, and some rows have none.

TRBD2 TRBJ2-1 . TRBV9 TGTGCCAGCAGCATAGCGGGAGGGCCAAAGAATGAGCAGTTCTTC CASSIAGGPKNEQFF
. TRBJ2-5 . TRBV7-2 TGTGCCAGCAGCTTGAATTCAGGGGCCGGGGAGACCCAGTACTTC CASSLNSGAGETQYF
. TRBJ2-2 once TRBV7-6 TGTGCCAGCAGCTTAAGAGCTGCCGGGGAGCTGTTTTTT CASSLRAAGELFF
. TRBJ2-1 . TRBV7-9 TGTGCCAGCAGCCCCACGGGGTACGACAATGAGCAGTTCTTC CASSPTGYDNEQFF
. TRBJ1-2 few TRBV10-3 TGTGCCATCAGTGAGTCAGGGGCGGGTCCCTATGGCTACACCTTC CAISESGAGPYGYTF
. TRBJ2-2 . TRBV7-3 TGTGCCAGCAGCTTAAGCAGCGCCGGGGAGCTGTTTTTT CASSLSSAGELFF
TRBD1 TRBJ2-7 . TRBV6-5 TGTGCCAGCAGTTACTCTGGGGACAGAGCCTACGAGCAGTACTTC CASSYSGDRAYEQYF
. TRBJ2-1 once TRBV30 TGTGCCTGGAGTACGGACGACTACAATGAGCAGTTCTTC CAWSTDDYNEQFF
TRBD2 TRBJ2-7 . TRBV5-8 TGTGCCAGCAGCTTGGGGGTTTTAGCGGGAGTTGCCCACGAGCAGTACTTC CASSLGVLAGVAHEQYF
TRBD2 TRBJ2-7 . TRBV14 TGTGCCAGCAGCCTCCGAGCGGGACTAGCGGGGGCCTACGAGCAGTACTTC CASSLRAGLAGAYEQYF
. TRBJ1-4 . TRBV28 TGTGCCAGCCGGGGGAGGGAAGCCCACAGTGGAAAACTGTTTTTT CASRGREAHSGKLFF
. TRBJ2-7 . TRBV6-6 TGTGCCAGCAGTTACCGGCGGAGAGGGACGGAGGAGCAGTACTTC CASSYRRRGTEEQYF
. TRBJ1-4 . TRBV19 TGTGCCAGTAGTATGGGACGGCTTAATGAAAAACTGTTTTTT CASSMGRLNEKLFF
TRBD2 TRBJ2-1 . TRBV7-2 TGTGCCAGCAGCTTAGAACTAGCGGGAGCACATGAGCAGTTCTTC CASSLELAGAHEQFF
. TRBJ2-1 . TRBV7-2 TGTGCCAGCAGCTTTTACCCAGGGACCTACAATGAGCAGTTCTTC CASSFYPGTYNEQFF
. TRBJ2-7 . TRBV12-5 TGTGCTAGTGGTTTGGCCGCCGGGACCGTCTCCTACGAGCAGTACTTC CASGLAAGTVSYEQYF
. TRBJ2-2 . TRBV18 TGTGCCAGCTCACCCCGACAGGGAGGCACCGGGGAGCTGTTTTTT CASSPRQGGTGELFF
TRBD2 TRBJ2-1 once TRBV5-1 TGCGCCAGCAGCTTGGCCAGGGGGCTAGCGGGAGTTTTTGAGCAGTTCTTC CASSLARGLAGVFEQFF
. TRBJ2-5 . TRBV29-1 TGCAGCGTCTCGGGACACTACCAAGAGACCCAGTACTTC CSVSGHYQETQYF
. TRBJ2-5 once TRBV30 TGTGCCTGGAGTTCTCCCGGGACGCAAGAGACCCAGTACTTC CAWSSPGTQETQYF
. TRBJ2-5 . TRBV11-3 TGTGCCAGCAGCTTAGACCCCTTCGCTGAGACCCAGTACTTC CASSLDPFAETQYF
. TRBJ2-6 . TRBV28 TGTGCCAGCAGTTACAATCCGGACATATCCGGGGCCAACGTCCTGACTTTC CASSYNPDISGANVLTF
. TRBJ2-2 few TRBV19 TGTGCCAGTAGTCGGACCGCGACCGGGGAGCTGTTTTTT CASSRTATGELFF
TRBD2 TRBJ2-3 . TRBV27 TGTGCCAGCAAGAGCGGGAAGGGCACAGATACGCAGTATTTT CASKSGKGTDTQYF
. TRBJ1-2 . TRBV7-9 TGTGCCAGCAGCTTAGAAGGAATTGGCTACACCTTC CASSLEGIGYTF
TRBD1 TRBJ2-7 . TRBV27 TGTGCCACCCACAGACAGGGTGGCTACGAGCAGTACTTC CATHRQGGYEQYF
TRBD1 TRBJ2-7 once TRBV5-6 TGTGCCAGCAGCAGGGACAGGGTTCGCGAGCAGTACTTC CASSRDRVREQYF
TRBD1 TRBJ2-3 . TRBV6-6 TGTGCCAGCAGTTTCCGGACAGGGACCTCAGATACGCAGTATTTT CASSFRTGTSDTQYF
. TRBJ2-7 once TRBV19 TGTGCCAGTAGTACTAGCGATAGCTCCTACGAGCAGTACTTC CASSTSDSSYEQYF
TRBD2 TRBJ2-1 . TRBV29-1 TGCAGCGCAGCGAGCGGGAGGGATTTGTATTACAATGAGCAGTTCTTC CSAASGRDLYYNEQFF
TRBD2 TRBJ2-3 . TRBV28 TGTGCCAGCAGTTCTCCGGGACTACCGCGGTCAGATACGCAGTATTTT CASSSPGLPRSDTQYF
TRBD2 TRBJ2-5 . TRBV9 TGTGCCAGCAGCGTAGACCCAGCGGGAGGGGTCCAAGAGACCCAGTACTTC CASSVDPAGGVQETQYF
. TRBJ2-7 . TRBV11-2 TGTGCCAGCAGCCGAGAGGGGCTAGACGACTACGAGCAGTACTTC CASSREGLDDYEQYF
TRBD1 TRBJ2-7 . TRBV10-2 TGCGCCAGCAGTGGACCGGGACAGGTTCCCCTTTTATCCTACGAGCAGTACTTC CASSGPGQVPLLSYEQYF
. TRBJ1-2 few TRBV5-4 TGTGCCAGCAGCGCAAATACGGCCTATGGCTACACCTTC CASSANTAYGYTF
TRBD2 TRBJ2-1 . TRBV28 TGTGCCAGCGGACGACCTAGCGGGAGTGGGGTTTACAATGAGCAGTTCTTC CASGRPSGSGVYNEQFF
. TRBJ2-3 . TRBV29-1 TGCAGCGTTTATACAGGGATCGGCTCCACAGATACGCAGTATTTT CSVYTGIGSTDTQYF
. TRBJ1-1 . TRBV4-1 TGCGCCAGCAGCCAAGGGGTTGTGTTCACTGAAGCTTTCTTT CASSQGVVFTEAFF
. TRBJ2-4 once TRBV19 TGTGCCAGTAGTATAGACACCGGGACAGCCAAAAACATTCAGTACTTC CASSIDTGTAKNIQYF
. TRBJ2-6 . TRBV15 TGTGCCACCAGCAGAGATCCAGCCTCTGGGGCCAACGTCCTGACTTTC CATSRDPASGANVLTF
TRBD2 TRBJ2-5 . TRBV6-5 TGTGCCAGCAGTTACTCAGGCCTAGCGGGAGCTGAGACCCAGTACTTC CASSYSGLAGAETQYF
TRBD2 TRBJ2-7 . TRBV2 TGTGCCAGCAGTGAACACGGGCTAGCGGGTTACGAGCAGTACTTC CASSEHGLAGYEQYF
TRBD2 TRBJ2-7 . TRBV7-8 TGTGCCAGCAGCCCGGGACTAGGGGTCTACGAGCAGTACTTC CASSPGLGVYEQYF
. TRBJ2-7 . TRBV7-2 TGTGCCAGCAGCTACGGACAGACCTACGAGCAGTACTTC CASSYGQTYEQYF
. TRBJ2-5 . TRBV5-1 TGCGCCAGCAGCCTGCGTGGGGACTACCAAGAGACCCAGTACTTC CASSLRGDYQETQYF
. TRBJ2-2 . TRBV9 TGTGCCAGCAGCCTTAGCGACACCGGGGAGCTGTTTTTT CASSLSDTGELFF
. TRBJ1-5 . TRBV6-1 TGTGCCAGCAACCCCAAGGGGGGGGCAGGACAGCCCCAGCATTTT CASNPKGGAGQPQHF
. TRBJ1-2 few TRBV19 TGTGCCAGTAGTATTTGGGGCCCGGGTAACTATGGCTACACCTTC CASSIWGPGNYGYTF
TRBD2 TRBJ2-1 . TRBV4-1 TGCGCCAGCAGCTCAACGAGGACTAGCGGGAGGGCAGTGTTCTTC CASSSTRTSGRAVFF
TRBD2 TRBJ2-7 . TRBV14 TGTGCCAGCAGCACCCTTGGACTAGCGGAGGAGCAGTACTTC CASSTLGLAEEQYF
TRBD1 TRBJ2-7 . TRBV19 TGTGCCAGTAGTAAAGCCGGGACAGGGCTCTACGAGCAGTACTTC CASSKAGTGLYEQYF
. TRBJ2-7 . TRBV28 TGTGCCAGCAGTTTATCTACGTTCGGCTACGAGCAGTACTTC CASSLSTFGYEQYF
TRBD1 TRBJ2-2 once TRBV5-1 TGCGCCAGCGCGACAGGGACCGTGGACACCGGGGAGCTGTTTTTT CASATGTVDTGELFF
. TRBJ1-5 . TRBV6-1 TGTGCCACCTTGCGGGCGAGGGGGGGCAATCAGCCCCAGCATTTT CATLRARGGNQPQHF